The 5 T cell receptor beta chains reported below all come from one sample, sequenced in a study of T cells after yellow fever vaccination. MiXCR, applied by TCRdb to the 5' RACE reads, yields one record per CDR3 protein. The table lists roughly 250,000 distinct CDR3 sequences, 13% of them singletons. The source material was CD4+ T cells sorted from PBMCs, sampled 45 days after the yellow fever booster vaccination. These receptors were collected from a young man who received the YFV17D yellow fever vaccine.

This clonotype was counted between two and nine times. V is TRBV29-1 and J is TRBJ2-5; possibly TRBD2 for D (7 bases). CDR3 length: 17 amino acids. V was pared by 4 bases and J by 0 bases, with 21 bases between. The V gene's germline CDR1 is SQVTM and CDR2 ANQGSEA. The CDR3 here is CSVGGGLMSSYQETQYF. The CDR3 nucleotides read TGCAGCGTTGGGGGGGGGCTTATGAGCTCGTACCAAGAGACCCAGTACTTC.

V gene TRBV15 combines with J gene TRBJ2-1; 7 bases agree with TRBD1. The germline CDR1 and CDR2 sequences are LNHNV and YYDKDF (reference sequence). CDR3 size: 15 residues. Losses at the gene ends were 3 bases for V and 3 bases for J; bases not matched to a gene: 5. The CDR3 spells CATSRSGTVYNEQFF. CDR3 nucleotide sequence: TGTGCCACCAGCAGGTCCGGGACAGTCTACAATGAGCAGTTCTTC.

The chain is built from TRBV7-9 and TRBJ2-1; 7 positions agree with TRBD2. With 5 bases clipped from V and 8 bases from J, the junction kept 12 bases outside the gene matches. Germline lookup yields CDR1 SEHNR and CDR2 FQNEAQ (reference sequence). This CDR3 has 15 residues. This CDR3 reads CASSLGLDVGHEQFF. As DNA, the CDR3 is TGTGCCAGCAGCCTCGGACTAGACGTGGGTCATGAGCAGTTCTTC.

The genes are TRBV7-2 and TRBJ2-7; D might be TRBD2 (7 bases). The CDR3 loop spans 14 amino acids. V was cut by 1 base and J by 6 bases, with 13 bases left in between. Germline V gene data show CDR1 as SGHTA and CDR2 as FQGNSA. The CDR3 DNA reads TGTGCCAGCAGCTTAGTGGTGGGAGGGGGCGAGCAGTACTTC. Translated: CASSLVVGGGEQYF.

The chain carries TRBV20-1 and TRBJ2-1; possible D gene TRBD2, 5 bases. Germline CDR1 and CDR2: DFQATT and SNEGSKA (reference sequence). Trimming stripped 0 bases from V and 5 bases from J, with 8 bases between. CDR3 length: 13 amino acids. The CDR3 bases are TGCAGTGCTAGAGACGAAGCGGACAATGAGCAGTTCTTC. It encodes CSARDEADNEQFF.